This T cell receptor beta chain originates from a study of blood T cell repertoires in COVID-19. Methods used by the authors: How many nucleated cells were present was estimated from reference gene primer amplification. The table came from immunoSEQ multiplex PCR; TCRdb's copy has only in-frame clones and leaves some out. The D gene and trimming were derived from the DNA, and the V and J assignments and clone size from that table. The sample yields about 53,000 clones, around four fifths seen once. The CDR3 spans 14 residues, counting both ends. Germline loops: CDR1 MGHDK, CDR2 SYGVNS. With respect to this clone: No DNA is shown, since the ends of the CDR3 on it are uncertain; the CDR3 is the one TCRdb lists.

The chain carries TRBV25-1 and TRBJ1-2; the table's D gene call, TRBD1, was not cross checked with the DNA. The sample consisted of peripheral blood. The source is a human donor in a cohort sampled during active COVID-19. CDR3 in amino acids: CASSFASGTGGNTF.